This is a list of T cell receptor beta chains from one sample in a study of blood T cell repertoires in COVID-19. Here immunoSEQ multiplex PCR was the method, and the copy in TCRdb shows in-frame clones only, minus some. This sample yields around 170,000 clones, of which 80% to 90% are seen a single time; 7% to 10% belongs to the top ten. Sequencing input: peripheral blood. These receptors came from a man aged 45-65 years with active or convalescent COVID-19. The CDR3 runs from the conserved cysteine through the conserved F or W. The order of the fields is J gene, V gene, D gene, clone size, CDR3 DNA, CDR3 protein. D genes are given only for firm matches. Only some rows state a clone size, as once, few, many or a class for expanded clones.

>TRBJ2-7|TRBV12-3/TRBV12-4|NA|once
TGTGCCAGCAGTTTAGCGGGGGCAGAGCAGTACTTC
CASSLAGAEQYF
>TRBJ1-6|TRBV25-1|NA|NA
TGTGCCAGCAGTGAATCGGGGGGGGCCTATAATTCACCCCTCCACTTT
CASSESGGAYNSPLHF
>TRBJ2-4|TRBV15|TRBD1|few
TGTGCCACCAGCAGCCCCCGGGACAGTCAAACCAAAAACATTCAGTACTTC
CATSSPRDSQTKNIQYF
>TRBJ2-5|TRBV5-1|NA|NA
TGCGCCAGCAGCTCCACCGGACTACAAGAGACCCAGTACTTC
CASSSTGLQETQYF
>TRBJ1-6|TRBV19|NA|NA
TGTGCCAGTAGGTTTGGACAAGAGAATTCACCCCTCCACTTT
CASRFGQENSPLHF
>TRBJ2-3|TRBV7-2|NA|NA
TGTGCCAGCAGCAGGACGGGGGTTAGCACAGATACGCAGTATTTT
CASSRTGVSTDTQYF
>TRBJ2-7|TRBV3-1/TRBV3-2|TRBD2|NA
TGTGCCAGCAGCCAATGGCTAGCGGGTACCAGCTCCTACGAGCAGTACTTC
CASSQWLAGTSSYEQYF
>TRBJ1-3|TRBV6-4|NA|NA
TGTGCCAGCACCCCCTGGGGCAGAGGAAACACCATATATTTT
CASTPWGRGNTIYF
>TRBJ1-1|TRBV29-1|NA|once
TGCAGCGTTGAAAAGAACAGGAACACTGAAGCTTTCTTT
CSVEKNRNTEAFF
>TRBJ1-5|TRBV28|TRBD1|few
TGTGCCAGCAGTTTAGTAGGGACAGCAGGTAATCAGCCCCAGCATTTT
CASSLVGTAGNQPQHF
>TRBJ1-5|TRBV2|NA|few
TGTGCCAGCAGTGTAGGACAACTTAGCAATCAGCCCCAGCATTTT
CASSVGQLSNQPQHF
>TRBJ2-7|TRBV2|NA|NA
TGTGCCAGCATATCGGGGTACGAGCAGTACTTC
CASISGYEQYF
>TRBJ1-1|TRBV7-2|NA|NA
TGTGCCAGCAGCTACTCGAATGACAAGAACACTGAAGCTTTCTTT
CASSYSNDKNTEAFF
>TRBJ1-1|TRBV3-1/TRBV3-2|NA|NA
TGTGCCAGCAGCCGGGTCTCAGGGAACACTGAAGCTTTCTTT
CASSRVSGNTEAFF
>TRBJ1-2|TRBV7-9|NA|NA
TGTGCCAGCAGCTCACGACCAGGGAAGCATCCTGGCTACACCTTC
CASSSRPGKHPGYTF
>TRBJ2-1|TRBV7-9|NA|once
TGTGCCAGCAGCATAGTAGGACTTAAGTACAATGAGCAGTTCTTC
CASSIVGLKYNEQFF
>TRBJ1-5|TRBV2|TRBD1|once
TGTGCCAGCAGGTTGACAGGGAGCGGTCAGCCCCAGCATTTT
CASRLTGSGQPQHF
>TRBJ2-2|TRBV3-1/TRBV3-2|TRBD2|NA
TGTGCCAGCAGCCGTCAGCGGGAGACTTCCGGGGAGCTGTTTTTT
CASSRQRETSGELFF
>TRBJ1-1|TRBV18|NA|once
TGTGCCAGCTCACCACCGCTCGTCAACATGAACACTGAAGCTTTCTTT
CASSPPLVNMNTEAFF
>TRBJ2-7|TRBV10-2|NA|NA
TGCGCCAGCAGAAAGAGCGGCTACGAGCAGTACTTC
CASRKSGYEQYF
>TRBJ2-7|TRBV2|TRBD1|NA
TGTGCCAGCAGGCCCGGGACAGGGGGCGCCTACGAGCAGTACTTC
CASRPGTGGAYEQYF
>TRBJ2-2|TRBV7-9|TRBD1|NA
TGTGCCAGCAGCTTGGGACAGGGAGGGACCGGGGAGCTGTTTTTT
CASSLGQGGTGELFF
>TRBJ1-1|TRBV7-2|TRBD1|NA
TGTGCCAGCAGCACGGACAGGGGGCCCACTGAAGCTTTCTTT
CASSTDRGPTEAFF
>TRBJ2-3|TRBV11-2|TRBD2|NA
TGTGCCAGCAGCTTAGATAGCGGGAGTATCGCAGATACGCAGTATTTT
CASSLDSGSIADTQYF
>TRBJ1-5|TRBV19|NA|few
TGTGCCAGTAGTATAGGTGAGGGTCTCCAGCATTTT
CASSIGEGLQHF
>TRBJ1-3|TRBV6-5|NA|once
TGTGCCAGCAGTTACACCCCCCAGACAGACACCATATATTTT
CASSYTPQTDTIYF
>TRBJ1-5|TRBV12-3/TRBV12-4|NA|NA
TGTGCCAGCAGTTCCTATCCCGGGGGGCCCCAGCATTTT
CASSSYPGGPQHF
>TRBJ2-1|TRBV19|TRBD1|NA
TGTGCCACCCTCCGTCGGGGGGGACAGGGGAGGAATGAGCAGTTCTTC
CATLRRGGQGRNEQFF
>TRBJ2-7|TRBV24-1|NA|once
TGTGCCACCAGTGACCCCGAACAGGACCCCTACGAGCAGTACTTC
CATSDPEQDPYEQYF
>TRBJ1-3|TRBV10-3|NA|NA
TGTGCCATCAGTCCAGTCAGCTCTGGAAACACCATATATTTT
CAISPVSSGNTIYF
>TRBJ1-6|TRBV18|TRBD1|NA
TGTGCCAGCTCACCCGGACAGGGTGGCTCACCCCTCCACTTT
CASSPGQGGSPLHF
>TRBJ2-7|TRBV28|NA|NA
TGTGCCAGCAGAGCGGGCGCCAGCTCCTACGAGCAGTACTTC
CASRAGASSYEQYF
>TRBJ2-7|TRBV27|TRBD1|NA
TGTGCCAGCCAACGCTACAGGGGGCACTACGAGCAGTACTTC
CASQRYRGHYEQYF
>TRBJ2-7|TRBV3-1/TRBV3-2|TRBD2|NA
TGTGCCAGCAGCCCCCTCGGCAGCGGGACTCCCTACGAGCAGTACTTC
CASSPLGSGTPYEQYF
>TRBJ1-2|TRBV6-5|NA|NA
TGTGCCAGCAGTCAGACAGGAGGCTATGGCTACACCTTC
CASSQTGGYGYTF
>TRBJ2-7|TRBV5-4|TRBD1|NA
TGTGCCAGCAGCTGGGGCGGACAGGGATCCTACGAGCAGTACTTC
CASSWGGQGSYEQYF